Listed here are 10 T cell receptor beta chains from one sample, sequenced in a study of T cell responses to AZD1222 COVID-19 vaccine. Method: immunoSEQ multiplex PCR; TCRdb's copy keeps in-frame clones and lacks some. This sample carries 130,000 or so clones, 88% of them seen once, and the ten largest clones take 5% to 7%. Material: peripheral blood, obtained 28 days after the second AZD1222 dose. The source of these receptors is an adult who received the AZD1222 COVID-19 vaccine.

V and J are TRBV3-1 (or the pseudogene TRBV3-2) and TRBJ2-1; D is uncertain. The V end was cut by 0 bases, the J end by 4 bases, with 13 bases between. CDR3 length: 16 amino acids. Germline CDR1 LGHDT, CDR2 YNNKEL (reference sequence). The CDR3 loop is CASSQDTGDGYNEQFF. The CDR3 nucleotides are TGTGCCAGCAGCCAAGATACGGGTGATGGGTACAATGAGCAGTTCTTC.

The chain links TRBV7-2 to TRBJ2-1; 9 positions match TRBD1. The CDR3 has 15 amino acids. Germline CDR1 SGHTA, CDR2 FQGNSA. The ends lost 5 bases at V and 8 bases at J; junction bases unmatched: 10. CDR3 loop: CASSPRVGQGYEQFF. CDR3 DNA: TGTGCCAGCAGCCCCCGGGTGGGACAGGGCTATGAGCAGTTCTTC.

The rearrangement links TRBV7-6 to TRBJ2-3; 12 nucleotides agree with TRBD1. V shed 5 bases, J shed 2 bases, and the junction held 8 bases outside the gene matches. This CDR3 comprises 17 residues. Per germline, CDR1 SGHVS and CDR2 FNYEAQ. The CDR3 spells CASSPRGQGAYTDTQYF. In DNA, the CDR3 is TGTGCCAGCAGCCCCCGGGGACAGGGGGCATACACAGATACGCAGTATTTT. The variable domain in full, completed from reference TRBV7-6 and TRBJ2-3, reads GAGVSQSPRYKVTKRGQDVALRCDPISGHVSLYWYRQALGQGPEFLTYFNYEAQQDKSGLPNDRFSAERPEGSISTLTIQRTEQRDSAMYRCASSPRGQGAYTDTQYFGPGTRLTVL.

The chain combines TRBV11-2 with TRBJ1-6; 7 nucleotides match TRBD1. The CDR3 extends over 15 amino acids. Losses at the gene ends were 1 base for V and 7 bases for J; bases not matched to a gene: 4. CDR1 and CDR2 from the germline V gene are SGHAT and FQNNGV. CDR3 amino acids: CASSLGQGGNSPLHF. DNA of the CDR3: TGTGCCAGCAGCTTAGGGCAGGGGGGAAATTCACCCCTCCACTTT.

The chain couples TRBV19 to TRBJ1-3, with TRBD1 as a possible D gene (5 bases). CDR1 LNHDA and CDR2 SQIVND come from the germline V gene (reference sequence). The CDR3 is made up of 15 amino acids. Trimming took 6 bases from V and 0 from J, leaving 12 bases between them. CDR3 residues: CASSRRDSSGNTIYF. In nucleotides, the CDR3 is TGTGCCAGTAGCCGCCGCGACAGCTCTGGAAACACCATATATTTT.

In the case of this clone: One end of the junction fails to match germline, which may point to a read error. V usage is TRBV10-2 and J usage is TRBJ1-5; D gene unclear. Germline CDR1 reads WSHSY; CDR2 reads SAAADI. The CDR3 loop spans 14 amino acids. CDR3 bases: TGCGTCAGCAGTGAGCAAAGTGGCAATCAGCCCCAGCATTTT. It specifies CVSSEQSGNQPQHF.

The chain has TRBV7-8 and TRBJ1-2; D unclear. Germline V CDR1 and CDR2: SGHVS, FQNEAQ. There are 17 residues in the CDR3. V was clipped by 0 bases and J by 5 bases, with 19 bases between them. This chain's CDR3 is CASSLAIRDTSFYGYTF. The CDR3 region has the DNA TGTGCCAGCAGCTTAGCGATACGAGACACCTCTTTTTATGGCTACACCTTC.

This chain's CDR3 is CATSDGGQGGSNQPQHF. As DNA, the CDR3 is TGTGCCACCAGTGATGGAGGACAGGGAGGGAGCAATCAGCCCCAGCATTTT. The V and J genes are TRBV24-1 and TRBJ1-5; 8 bases match TRBD1. With V trimmed by 3 bases and J by 1 base, 7 bases remained unmatched. The CDR3 extends over 17 amino acids. The germline V gene has CDR1 KGHDR and CDR2 SFDVKD.

The chain combines TRBV5-4 with TRBJ1-1, with 7 positions matching TRBD1. CDR1 and CDR2 from the germline V gene are SGHNT and YYREEE (reference sequence). Trimming took 3 bases from V and 3 from J; bases not matched to a gene: 8. The CDR3 has 15 amino acids. The CDR3 reads CASSWWDSLYTEAFF. DNA of the CDR3: TGTGCCAGCAGCTGGTGGGACAGCCTTTACACTGAAGCTTTCTTT.

In its sample, this clone was seen once. The rearrangement links TRBV3-1 (or the pseudogene TRBV3-2) to TRBJ2-1, with 11 positions matching TRBD2. With V trimmed by 5 bases and J by 6 bases, 3 bases remained unmatched. This CDR3 has 14 residues. Germline V CDR1 and CDR2: LGHDT, YNNKEL (reference sequence). The CDR3: CASSGSGRGNEQFF. Here the CDR3 DNA reads TGTGCCAGCAGCGGTAGCGGGAGGGGCAATGAGCAGTTCTTC.